The T cell receptor beta chain under discussion was sequenced for a study of blood T cell repertoires in COVID-19. Overall study: T cells, B-cell-depleted T cells, or PBMCs supplied cDNA or gDNA.

The CDR3 is 14 residues long. CDR1 SGDLS and CDR2 YYNGEE come from the germline V gene. Deletions cut 3 bases from V and 4 bases from J, with 13 bases between. Clones were read by immunoSEQ multiplex PCR, and TCRdb kept only the in-frame ones, dropping some. The data contain tens of thousands of clones, 65% to 90% of them singletons. The rearrangement links TRBV9 to TRBJ1-1; D not resolved. The sequence derives from a man aged 35 to 55 with acute or convalescent COVID-19. Sequencing was done on a sample of peripheral blood. CDR3 protein: CASSEDGVGTEAFF. The CDR3 nucleotides are TGTGCCAGCAGCGAAGACGGGGTCGGCACTGAAGCTTTCTTT.